One sample yielded the 26 T cell receptor beta chains listed below, sequenced in a study of T cells after yellow fever vaccination. TCRdb independently ran MiXCR on the 5' RACE reads; one entry per CDR3 protein. The sample lists around 610,000 distinct CDR3 sequences, less than 15% occurring once. Sample: PBMCs, taken on the day of the yellow fever booster vaccination. The receptors shown here come from a man under 40 who received the YFV17D yellow fever vaccine.

The chain uses TRBV6-2 or TRBV6-3 and TRBJ2-5; D remains unclear. This CDR3 is built from 12 residues. Germline loops: CDR1 MNHEY, CDR2 SVGEGT. V lost 5 bases to trimming and J lost 7 bases, with 11 bases between them. The chain's CDR3 is CASSTSVVTQYF. The CDR3, as DNA: TGTGCCAGCAGTACCTCAGTGGTGACCCAGTACTTC.

This clonotype was counted between two and nine times. V and J are TRBV29-1 and TRBJ2-1, with 9 bases matching TRBD1. This CDR3 is built from 15 residues. Germline V lookup: CDR1 SQVTM, CDR2 ANQGSEA. Losses at the gene ends were 1 base for V and 7 bases for J; bases not matched to a gene: 8. The chain's CDR3 is CSVEVGGTGWNEQFF. CDR3 DNA: TGCAGCGTTGAAGTCGGGGGGACAGGGTGGAATGAGCAGTTCTTC.

The chain uses TRBV6-5 and TRBJ2-4, with 7 nucleotides matching TRBD1. V shed 2 bases, J shed 2 bases, and the junction held 3 bases outside the gene matches. The CDR3 sequence is 15 residues long. Germline V gene sequence: CDR1 MNHEY, CDR2 SVGAGI. The CDR3 nucleotides read TGTGCCAGCAGTTACACAGGGGAGACCAAAAACATTCAGTACTTC. Encoded protein: CASSYTGETKNIQYF.

In this sample, this clonotype turned up a few times. The rearrangement uses TRBV20-1 and TRBJ1-2, with a weak D call TRBD1 (6 bases). The CDR3 covers 14 residues. V dropped 0 bases and J dropped 3 bases, with 11 bases sitting between them. Germline values: CDR1 DFQATT, CDR2 SNEGSKA (reference sequence). The CDR3 loop is CSARDGGSYYGYTF. The DNA of the CDR3 is TGCAGTGCTAGAGATGGGGGCTCCTACTATGGCTACACCTTC.

In its sample, this clonotype was seen a few times. The rearrangement joins TRBV18 to TRBJ2-3, with D unresolved. Germline V gene lookup returns CDR1 KGHSH and CDR2 LQKENI. Trimming took off 2 bases at V and 3 bases at J, with 9 bases between the two ends. CDR3 length equals 14 residues. CDR3 sequence: CASSPVDPTDTQYF. The CDR3 bases are TGTGCCAGCTCACCAGTCGACCCGACAGATACGCAGTATTTT.

The chain combines TRBV15 with TRBJ2-3, with 10 bases aligning to TRBD2. V shed 1 base and J 4 bases; nucleotides not matched to a gene: 5. From germline, CDR1 is LNHNV and CDR2 YYDKDF (reference sequence). The CDR3 has 16 residues. DNA for the CDR3: TGTGCCACCAGCAGAGCGATAGCGGGAGGAGCAGATACGCAGTATTTT. This encodes CATSRAIAGGADTQYF. Using reference TRBV15 and TRBJ2-3 for the parts outside the CDR3, the full variable domain is DAMVIQNPRYQVTQFGKPVTLSCSQTLNHNVMYWYQQKSSQAPKLLFHYYDKDFNNEADTPDNFQSRRPNTSFCFLDIRSPGLGDTAMYLCATSRAIAGGADTQYFGPGTRLTVL.

CDR3 loop: CASSMGLSRSLNEQFF. CDR3 bases: TGTGCCAGCAGCATGGGACTCTCCCGGTCCTTAAATGAGCAGTTCTTC. V and J are TRBV7-3 and TRBJ2-1; D might be TRBD2 (6 bases). From germline, CDR1 is SGHTA and CDR2 FQGTGA. Trimming removed 5 bases at V and 7 bases at J, with 21 bases between. CDR3 length: 16 residues.

This clonotype was seen a few times. The chain employs TRBV5-1 and TRBJ2-7; weak D call: TRBD2 (8 bases). V lost 9 bases to trimming and J lost 6 bases, with 31 bases between them. This CDR3 is built from 17 residues. From germline, CDR1 is SGHRS and CDR2 YFSETQ. CDR3 protein: CATLTGERTGGPSEQYF. CDR3 DNA sequence: TGCGCCACCCTTACAGGGGAAAGAACGGGAGGGCCTTCCGAGCAGTACTTC.

The rearrangement links TRBV7-6 to TRBJ2-7; possibly TRBD1 for D (5 bases). Trimming pared 5 bases from V and 2 bases from J, leaving 13 bases between. Germline V gene data show CDR1 as SGHVS and CDR2 as FNYEAQ. The CDR3 runs to 14 residues. DNA of the CDR3: TGTGCCAGCAGCCCCGACAGCCTCACCTACGAGCAGTACTTC. This codes for CASSPDSLTYEQYF.

This clonotype was seen ten or more times. The rearrangement links TRBV29-1 to TRBJ2-2; 12 bases map to TRBD2. V dropped 6 bases and J dropped 2; count of bases not matched to a gene: 19. Germline loops: CDR1 SQVTM, CDR2 ANQGSEA. CDR3 length equals 20 residues. This CDR3 is CSVLGLAGASPRINTGELFF. The CDR3 DNA follows: TGCAGCGTCCTGGGACTAGCGGGCGCCAGTCCGAGAATAAACACCGGGGAGCTGTTTTTT.

This clonotype was seen only a few times. The J gene is TRBJ2-5, the V gene TRBV14; D is ambiguous. With 2 bases removed from V and 2 bases from J, the gap between germline ends came to 9 bases. From germline, CDR1 is SGHDN and CDR2 FVKESK. This CDR3 region has 14 residues. The CDR3 nucleotides are TGTGCCAGCAGCCAACTGAATACACAAGAGACCCAGTACTTC. Translating it yields CASSQLNTQETQYF.

The chain links TRBV6-1 to TRBJ2-7, with 10 bases lining up with TRBD2. The germline V gene has CDR1 MNHNS and CDR2 SASEGT. CDR3 length equals 16 residues. With 6 bases clipped from V and 7 bases from J, the junction kept 15 bases outside the gene matches. In nucleotides, the CDR3 is TGTGCCAGCAGCGCAGCTCCAACTAGCGGGATAGGAGAGCAGTACTTC. This codes for CASSAAPTSGIGEQYF.

This clonotype came up a few times. The chain has TRBV5-1 and TRBJ2-7, with D possibly matching TRBD2 (5 bases). Trimming took off 0 bases at V and 0 bases at J, with 10 bases between the two ends. Germline CDR1 and CDR2: SGHRS and YFSETQ. The CDR3 loop spans 15 amino acids. The CDR3 region is CASSLVAGHSYEQYF. The DNA of the CDR3 is TGCGCCAGCAGCTTGGTCGCGGGCCACTCCTACGAGCAGTACTTC. The variable domain in full, completed from reference TRBV5-1 and TRBJ2-7, reads KAGVTQTPRYLIKTRGQQVTLSCSPISGHRSVSWYQQTPGQGLQFLFEYFSETQRNKGNFPGRFSGRQFSNSRSEMNVSTLELGDSALYLCASSLVAGHSYEQYFGPGTRLTVT.

This clonotype was seen a few times. No DNA is shown, since the ends of the CDR3 on it are uncertain; the CDR3 is the one TCRdb lists. J is TRBJ2-6 and V is TRBV21-1; no check of the table's D call, TRBD1, against the DNA was made. TRBV21-1 is flagged as a pseudogene. A total of 15 residues make up the CDR3, ends included. The CDR3 sequence is CASSKWGPGANVLTF.

This clonotype was recorded a few times. The chain couples TRBV15 to TRBJ2-1; 12 positions match TRBD2. This CDR3 has 15 amino acids. CDR1 LNHNV and CDR2 YYDKDF come from the germline V gene (reference sequence). Trimming cost V 5 bases and J 2 bases; bases outside gene matches: 1. CDR3 sequence (DNA): TGTGCCACCAGCGGACTAGCGGGAACCTACAATGAGCAGTTCTTC. Translation: CATSGLAGTYNEQFF.

This clonotype showed up just a few times. The V call is TRBV5-5, the J call TRBJ1-5, with 7 nucleotides matching TRBD1. The length of the CDR3 is 15 residues. Germline CDR1 is SGHKS and CDR2 is YYEKEE (reference sequence). V lost 5 bases, J lost 6 bases, and 11 bases stayed unmatched. The CDR3 is CASRRSQGDSQPQHF. CDR3 DNA sequence: TGTGCCAGCAGGAGGAGTCAGGGGGACAGTCAGCCCCAGCATTTT.

This clonotype was detected a few times. J is TRBJ2-7 and V is TRBV29-1; D gene ambiguous. The CDR3 covers 12 residues. Deletions cut 5 bases from V and 2 bases from J, with 10 bases between. CDR1 is SQVTM and CDR2 is ANQGSEA in the germline V gene. DNA for the CDR3: TGCAGCGTTAGCTCTACTACCTACGAGCAGTACTTC. Protein: CSVSSTTYEQYF.

This clonotype was observed a few times. The chain recombines TRBV10-3 with TRBJ2-1, with 11 bases that match TRBD2. From germline, CDR1 is ENHRY and CDR2 SYGVKD. V was pared by 6 bases and J by 0 bases, with 10 bases of the junction left unmatched. The CDR3 is 18 amino acids. The CDR3 loop is CAIRDGTSGTSSYNEQFF. The CDR3 nucleotides read TGTGCCATCAGAGACGGGACTAGCGGTACGAGCTCCTACAATGAGCAGTTCTTC.

This clonotype has just a few counts. The chain carries TRBV5-1 and TRBJ2-7; no definite D call. The germline gives CDR1 SGHRS, CDR2 YFSETQ. V was clipped by 0 bases and J by 5 bases, with 9 bases between them. The CDR3 is 13 amino acids. The CDR3 here is CASSLASKDEQYF. CDR3 coding DNA: TGCGCCAGCAGCTTGGCCTCAAAGGACGAGCAGTACTTC.

The chain couples TRBV28 to TRBJ2-7; D is possibly TRBD1 (6 bases). CDR1 MDHEN and CDR2 SYDVKM come from the germline V gene. This CDR3 has 16 residues. The ends were cut back, 4 bases at V and 2 bases at J, with 18 bases in the middle. CDR3 residues: CASSSTGRDKTYEQYF. The CDR3 DNA sequence: TGTGCCAGCAGTTCAACAGGGCGCGACAAGACCTACGAGCAGTACTTC. The entire variable domain, with the rest obtained from reference TRBV28 and TRBJ2-7, is as follows: DVKVTQSSRYLVKRTGEKVFLECVQDMDHENMFWYRQDPGLGLRLIYFSYDVKMKEKGDIPEGYSVSREKKERFSLILESASTNQTSMYLCASSSTGRDKTYEQYFGPGTRLTVT.

The chain recombines TRBV20-1 with TRBJ1-4; D possibly corresponds to TRBD1 (6 bases). CDR1 DFQATT and CDR2 SNEGSKA come from the germline V gene (reference sequence). The V gene lost 3 bases and the J gene lost 2 bases, with 22 bases spanning the gap. CDR3 size: 18 residues. The CDR3: CSASWAGARFGTNEKLFF. CDR3 sequence (DNA): TGCAGTGCTAGTTGGGCAGGGGCTAGATTCGGGACTAATGAAAAACTGTTTTTT.

In its sample, this clonotype was seen a few times. The genes are TRBV19 and TRBJ1-1; no definite D call. Germline V gene lookup returns CDR1 LNHDA and CDR2 SQIVND (reference sequence). V lost 5 bases to trimming and J lost 4 bases, with 11 bases between them. This CDR3 is built from 13 residues. The CDR3 nucleotides read TGTGCCAGTAGTGTCACTTCTGCCACTGAAGCTTTCTTT. Its protein product is CASSVTSATEAFF.

This clonotype has a handful of counts. The CDR3 DNA is TGCAGTGCTAACAGGGGCCAGCCCCAGCATTTT. Its protein is CSANRGQPQHF. This chain uses TRBV20-1 with TRBJ1-5, with 7 nucleotides matching TRBD1. CDR3 length equals 11 residues. Germline CDR1 and CDR2: DFQATT and SNEGSKA (reference sequence). V trimming: 4 bases; J trimming: 7 bases; junction bases outside the gene matches: 1.

This clonotype was counted a few times. The rearrangement joins TRBV18 to TRBJ2-7, with a weak D call TRBD1 (6 bases). The CDR3 length is 13 residues. The V gene lost 5 bases and the J gene lost 2 bases, with 10 bases spanning the gap. Germline assignment: CDR1 KGHSH and CDR2 LQKENI. The CDR3 protein is CASSSTGTYEQYF. Written as DNA, the CDR3 is TGTGCCAGCTCATCTACAGGGACCTACGAGCAGTACTTC.

Only a few counts were recorded for this clonotype. The rearrangement uses TRBV6-2 or TRBV6-3 and TRBJ2-7; no definite D call. The ends were cut back, 6 bases at V and 0 bases at J, with 9 bases in the middle. The CDR3 runs to 13 residues. Per germline, CDR1 MNHEY and CDR2 SVGEGT. The CDR3 here is CASRIEFSYEQYF. CDR3 nucleotides: TGTGCCAGCAGGATAGAGTTCTCCTACGAGCAGTACTTC.

The table lists this clonotype with a few counts. The CDR3 nucleotides are TGTGCCAGCAGCGGTCCCCCCGTGGGGGGAGCGGTATCCGGGGAGCTGTTTTTT. Amino acids: CASSGPPVGGAVSGELFF. This chain joins TRBV9 and TRBJ2-2, with D possibly TRBD2 on 6 matching bases. Trimming shortened V by 3 bases and J by 6 bases, and 24 bases separated the two germline ends. In germline, CDR1 is SGDLS, CDR2 YYNGEE. The CDR3 spans 18 residues.